The sequence of this T cell receptor (beta chain) was determined in a study of T cell responses to AZD1222 COVID-19 vaccine. Study observations and caveats: Every sample of the repertoires postdated the peak T cell response.

Germline loops: CDR1 SEHNR, CDR2 FQNEAQ (reference sequence). Losses at the gene ends were 3 bases for V and 4 bases for J; bases not matched to a gene: 7. This CDR3 contains 16 residues. Details on this clone: Its specificity is unknown.

The repertoire was sequenced with immunoSEQ multiplex PCR; TCRdb's copy has only in-frame clones and lacks some. Here the sample spans tens of thousands of clones, 80% being singletons. The sequence derives from an adult in good health. Sequences were derived from peripheral blood, sampled on day 0 of AZD1222 vaccination. V and J are TRBV7-9 and TRBJ2-2, with 8 bases aligning to TRBD1. The CDR3 DNA is TGTGCCAGCAGCTTTCCCCGGACAGGGATCACCGGGGAGCTGTTTTTT. Amino acid sequence: CASSFPRTGITGELFF. The whole variable domain, filled in from reference TRBV7-9 and TRBJ2-2, reads DTGVSQNPRHKITKRGQNVTFRCDPISEHNRLYWYRQTLGQGPEFLTYFQNEAQLEKSRLLSDRFSAERPKGSFSTLEIQRTEQGDSAMYLCASSFPRTGITGELFFGEGSRLTVL.